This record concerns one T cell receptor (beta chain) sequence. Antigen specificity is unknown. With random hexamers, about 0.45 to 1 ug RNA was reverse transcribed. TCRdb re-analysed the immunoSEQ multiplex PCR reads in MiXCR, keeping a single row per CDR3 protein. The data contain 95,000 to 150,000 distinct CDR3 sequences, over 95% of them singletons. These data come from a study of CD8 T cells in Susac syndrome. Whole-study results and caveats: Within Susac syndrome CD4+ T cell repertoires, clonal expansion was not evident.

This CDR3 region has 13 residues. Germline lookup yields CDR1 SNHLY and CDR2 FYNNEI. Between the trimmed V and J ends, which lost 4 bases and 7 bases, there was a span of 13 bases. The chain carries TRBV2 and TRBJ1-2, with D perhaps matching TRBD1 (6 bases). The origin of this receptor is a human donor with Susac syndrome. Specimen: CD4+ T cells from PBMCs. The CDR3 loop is CASSGDTSLGYTF. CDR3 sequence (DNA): TGTGCCAGCAGTGGGGACACCTCCCTTGGCTACACCTTC.